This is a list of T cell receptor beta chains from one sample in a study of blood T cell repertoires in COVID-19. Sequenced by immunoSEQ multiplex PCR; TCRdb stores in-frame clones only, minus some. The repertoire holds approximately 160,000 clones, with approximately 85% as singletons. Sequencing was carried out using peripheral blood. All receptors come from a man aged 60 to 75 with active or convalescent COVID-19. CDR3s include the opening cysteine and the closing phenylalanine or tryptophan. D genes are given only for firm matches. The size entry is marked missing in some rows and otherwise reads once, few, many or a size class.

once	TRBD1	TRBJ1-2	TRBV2	CASRDGTGALYGYTF	TGTGCCAGCAGGGACGGGACAGGGGCCCTCTATGGCTACACCTTC
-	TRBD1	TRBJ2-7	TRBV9	CASSVAGQGIGEQYF	TGTGCCAGCAGCGTAGCGGGACAGGGGATCGGCGAGCAGTACTTC
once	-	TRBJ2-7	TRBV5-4	CASSLVGASYEQYF	TGTGCCAGCAGCTTGGTGGGGGCCTCCTACGAGCAGTACTTC
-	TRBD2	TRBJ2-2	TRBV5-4	CASSLVGLAGTGELFF	TGTGCCAGCAGCTTGGTAGGACTAGCGGGCACCGGGGAGCTGTTTTTT
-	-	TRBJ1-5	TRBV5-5	CASSLQGHNQPQHF	TGTGCCAGCAGCTTGCAGGGTCACAATCAGCCCCAGCATTTT
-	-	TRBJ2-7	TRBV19	CASSIVAASYEQYF	TGTGCCAGTAGTATAGTTGCGGCTTCCTACGAGCAGTACTTC
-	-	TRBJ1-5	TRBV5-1	CASSLGGIGNQPQHF	TGCGCCAGCAGCTTGGGAGGAATCGGGAATCAGCCCCAGCATTTT
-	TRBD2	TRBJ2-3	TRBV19	CASSMRGLAGGSTDTQYF	TGTGCCAGTAGTATGCGGGGACTAGCGGGAGGGAGCACAGATACGCAGTATTTT
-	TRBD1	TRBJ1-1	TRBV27	CASSPGTGVEKNTEAFF	TGTGCCAGCAGTCCGGGGACAGGGGTTGAAAAGAACACTGAAGCTTTCTTT
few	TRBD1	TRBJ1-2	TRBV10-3	CAISERTGSYGYTF	TGTGCCATCAGTGAACGGACAGGGAGCTATGGCTACACCTTC
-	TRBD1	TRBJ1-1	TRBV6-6	CASSLGQHTEAFF	TGTGCCAGCAGCCTGGGACAGCACACTGAAGCTTTCTTT
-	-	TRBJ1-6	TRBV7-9	CASSLGSGSPLHF	TGTGCCAGCAGCTTAGGGTCAGGGTCACCCCTCCACTTT
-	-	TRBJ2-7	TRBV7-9	CASSLNQGTSYEQYF	TGTGCCAGCAGCTTAAATCAGGGGACCTCCTACGAGCAGTACTTC
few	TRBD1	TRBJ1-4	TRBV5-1	CASRLRGTANEKLFF	TGCGCCAGCAGATTGCGCGGGACAGCTAATGAAAAACTGTTTTTT
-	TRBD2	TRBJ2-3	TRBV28	CATMTSGSGDTQYF	TGTGCCACAATGACTAGCGGGAGTGGAGATACGCAGTATTTT
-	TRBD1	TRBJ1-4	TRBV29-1	CSAKPGQGTSTNEKLFF	TGCAGCGCCAAGCCGGGACAGGGCACTTCAACTAATGAAAAACTGTTTTTT
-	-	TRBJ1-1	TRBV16	CASSLSRGGSEAFF	TGTGCCAGCAGCCTCTCTAGGGGGGGGAGTGAAGCTTTCTTT
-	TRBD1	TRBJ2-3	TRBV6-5	CASSYSNRGHTQYF	TGTGCCAGCAGTTACTCCAACAGGGGGCATACGCAGTATTTT
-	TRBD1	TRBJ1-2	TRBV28	CASRPTGYYGYTF	TGTGCCAGCAGACCGACAGGGTACTATGGCTACACCTTC
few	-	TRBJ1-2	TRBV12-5	CASGLVPPEAGRDGYTF	TGTGCTAGTGGTTTGGTACCTCCCGAGGCAGGGAGGGATGGCTACACCTTC
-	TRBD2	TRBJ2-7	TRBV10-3	CAISDASGRGSSYEQYF	TGTGCCATCAGTGACGCTAGCGGGAGGGGGAGCTCCTACGAGCAGTACTTC
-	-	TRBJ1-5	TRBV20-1	CSASPAQASNQPQHF	TGCAGTGCTAGTCCGGCGCAGGCTAGCAATCAGCCCCAGCATTTT
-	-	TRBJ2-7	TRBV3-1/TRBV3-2	CASSQWMQPLGLYEQYF	TGTGCCAGCAGCCAATGGATGCAGCCTCTGGGGCTCTACGAGCAGTACTTC
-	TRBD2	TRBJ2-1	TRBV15	CATSRSRTDAGTSGHNEQFF	TGTGCCACCAGCAGAAGCCGGACAGACGCCGGGACTAGCGGACACAATGAGCAGTTCTTC
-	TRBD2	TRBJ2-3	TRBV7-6	CASSLAGGKATDTQYF	TGTGCCAGCAGCTTAGCGGGAGGGAAGGCCACAGATACGCAGTATTTT
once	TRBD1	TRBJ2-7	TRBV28	CATSSGQLYEQYF	TGTGCCACCTCGTCGGGACAGCTATACGAGCAGTACTTC
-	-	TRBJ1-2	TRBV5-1	CASSLSGDYGYTF	TGCGCCAGCAGCTTGTCAGGGGACTATGGCTACACCTTC
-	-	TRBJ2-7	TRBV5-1	CASSFSSVPYEQYF	TGCGCCAGCAGCTTCTCTAGCGTGCCCTACGAGCAGTACTTC
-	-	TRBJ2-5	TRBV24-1	CATSDFDNEETQYF	TGTGCCACCAGTGATTTCGACAATGAAGAGACCCAGTACTTC
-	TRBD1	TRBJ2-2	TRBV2	CASSLGQAGELFF	TGTGCCAGCAGCCTTGGACAGGCCGGGGAGCTGTTTTTT
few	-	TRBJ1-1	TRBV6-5	CASSYGSTEAFF	TGTGCCAGCAGTTACGGGAGCACTGAAGCTTTCTTT
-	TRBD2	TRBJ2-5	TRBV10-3	CAISEKAGGPGTQYF	TGTGCCATCAGTGAAAAAGCGGGGGGGCCAGGGACCCAGTACTTC
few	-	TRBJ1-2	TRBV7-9	CASSWGDGYTF	TGTGCCAGCAGTTGGGGGGATGGCTACACCTTC
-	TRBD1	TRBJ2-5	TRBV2	CASTRDSQETQYF	TGTGCCAGCACGAGGGACAGCCAAGAGACCCAGTACTTC
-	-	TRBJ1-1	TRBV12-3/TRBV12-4	CASTTGMNTEAFF	TGTGCCAGCACGACAGGCATGAACACTGAAGCTTTCTTT
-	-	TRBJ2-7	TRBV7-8	CASSSVGRGPTYEQYF	TGTGCCAGCAGCTCCGTAGGGCGGGGACCCACCTACGAGCAGTACTTC
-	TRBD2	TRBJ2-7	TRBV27	CASLPMNAFSGSWDYEQYF	TGTGCCAGCCTCCCGATGAACGCGTTTAGCGGGAGTTGGGACTACGAGCAGTACTTC
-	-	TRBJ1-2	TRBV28	CASSLTGIYGYTF	TGTGCCAGCAGTTTGACGGGAATCTATGGCTACACCTTC
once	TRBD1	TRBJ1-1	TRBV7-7	CASSQDRWNTEAFF	TGTGCCAGCAGCCAGGACAGGTGGAACACTGAAGCTTTCTTT
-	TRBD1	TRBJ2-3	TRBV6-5	CASSRQGQGDTQYF	TGTGCCAGCAGTCGACAGGGGCAAGGAGATACGCAGTATTTT
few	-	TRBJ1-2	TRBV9	CASSADRNYGYTF	TGTGCCAGCAGCGCGGACAGAAACTATGGCTACACCTTC
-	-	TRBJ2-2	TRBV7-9	CASSLQQATGELFF	TGTGCCAGCAGCTTACAACAGGCCACCGGGGAGCTGTTTTTT
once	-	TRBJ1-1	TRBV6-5	CASSSLTGASATEAFF	TGTGCCAGCAGTTCCCTGACAGGAGCCTCGGCCACTGAAGCTTTCTTT
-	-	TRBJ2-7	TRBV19	CASSIDRGTVYEQYF	TGTGCCAGTAGTATAGATCGGGGGACAGTCTACGAGCAGTACTTC
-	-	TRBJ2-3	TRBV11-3	CASSFDSTDTQYF	TGTGCCAGCAGCTTCGACTCCACAGATACGCAGTATTTT
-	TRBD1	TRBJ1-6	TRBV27	CASNLQGAGNSPLHF	TGTGCCAGCAACCTACAGGGGGCGGGGAATTCACCCCTCCACTTT